The sequence of this TCR beta chain was determined in a study of T-cell reconstitution after alpha-beta-depleted transplantation in children. Germline V gene data show CDR1 as DFQATT and CDR2 as SNEGSKA (reference sequence). This CDR3 contains 13 residues. V was clipped by 4 bases and J by 3 bases, with 10 bases between them. At least ten counts were recorded for this clonotype. Researchers prepared the TCRbeta library using unique molecular identifiers, the study reports. MiXCR was run by TCRdb on the PCR reads, yielding one entry per CDR3 protein. Among 450,000 to 600,000 distinct CDR3 sequences, around a third were seen once, and the ten largest hold roughly 2.5%.

The rearrangement links TRBV20-1 to TRBJ1-5; D ambiguous. The sequenced sample was PBMCs from the stem cell graft donor, obtained from the stem cell graft. The clonotype comes from a human donor who donated a stem cell graft to a child with aplastic anemia. This CDR3 is CSATSTINQPQHF. In DNA form, the CDR3 reads TGCAGTGCTACGTCAACCATCAATCAGCCCCAGCATTTT.